The present TCR beta chain was sequenced within a study of blood T cell repertoires in COVID-19. Study details: Sources were T cells, B-cell-depleted T cells, or PBMCs; the material itself was cDNA or gDNA.

This CDR3 comprises 15 residues. Trimming took 4 bases from V and 2 from J; bases not matched to a gene: 5. CDR1 is SGDLS and CDR2 is YYNGEE in the germline V gene. Per the authors' pipeline: For nucleated cells, counts were estimated from reference gene primer amplification. TCRdb's copy holds only in-frame clones and misses some; the assay was immunoSEQ multiplex PCR. The DNA gave D and trimming, while V, J and clone size come from that table. The sample lists about 250,000 clones; more than 80% were seen once. This TCR derives from a human donor in a cohort sampled during active COVID-19. This chain joins TRBV9 and TRBJ2-1; TRBD2 matches at 8 bases. The sequenced material came from peripheral blood. The CDR3 sequence: CASSPDSGAYNEQFF. CDR3 in DNA: TGTGCCAGCAGCCCCGATAGCGGGGCCTACAATGAGCAGTTCTTC.